Listed here are 20 T cell receptor beta chains from one sample, sequenced in a study of blood T cell repertoires in COVID-19. This table comes from immunoSEQ multiplex PCR, and its TCRdb copy is limited to in-frame clones, with some not included. The sample yields around 85,000 clones, approximately 90% seen once. Sequences were obtained from PBMCs or T cells enriched from blood (not recorded which). Receptors originate from a woman aged 50 to 60 with acute COVID-19.

The chain links TRBV30 to TRBJ1-3; D might be TRBD1 (5 bases). The CDR3 has 15 residues. In germline, CDR1 is GTSNPN, CDR2 SVGIG (reference sequence). V lost 2 bases to trimming and J lost 1 base, with 12 bases between them. The CDR3 region is CAWSILRGSGNTIYF. CDR3 in DNA: TGTGCCTGGAGTATCCTTCGGGGGTCTGGAAACACCATATATTTT.

The chain couples TRBV20-1 to TRBJ2-7; 9 bases match TRBD2. Looked up from germline, CDR1 is DFQATT and CDR2 is SNEGSKA (reference sequence). This CDR3 comprises 15 residues. V dropped 6 bases and J dropped 0; count of bases not matched to a gene: 9. The CDR3 reads CSASGAGGNSYEQYF. In nucleotides, the CDR3 is TGCAGTGCCAGTGGGGCGGGAGGGAACTCCTACGAGCAGTACTTC.

The rearrangement uses TRBV15 and TRBJ2-3, with D possibly being TRBD2 (5 bases). Germline assignment: CDR1 LNHNV and CDR2 YYDKDF (reference sequence). There are 16 residues in the CDR3. V dropped 1 base and J dropped 8 bases, with 19 bases sitting between them. The CDR3 here is CATSRVRPAEGGTQYF. The DNA of the CDR3 is TGTGCCACCAGCAGAGTTCGGCCTGCAGAGGGCGGTACGCAGTATTTT.

The rearrangement links TRBV5-8 to TRBJ2-5, with 10 bases aligning to TRBD2. V lost 2 bases, J lost 1 base, and 8 bases stayed unmatched. The length of the CDR3 is 17 residues. Germline V gene lookup returns CDR1 SGHTS and CDR2 YDEGEE. CDR3 sequence (DNA): TGTGCCAGCAGCTTAGGGGCAGCGGGAGGGATCCAAGAGACCCAGTACTTC. This encodes CASSLGAAGGIQETQYF.

The rearrangement uses TRBV2 and TRBJ2-1; 10 nucleotides agree with TRBD2. The CDR3 is 15 amino acids. Trimming removed 3 bases from V and 12 bases from J; junction bases left unmatched: 11. From germline, CDR1 is SNHLY and CDR2 FYNNEI. The CDR3 nucleotides read TGTGCCAGCAGTGATGAGGCTAGCGGGAGATTGGGGCAGTTCTTC. It is translated as CASSDEASGRLGQFF.

The chain has TRBV19 and TRBJ1-5; 8 bases fit TRBD1. The junction had 8 bases not matched to a gene; V was cut back by 5 bases and J by 5 bases. The V gene's germline CDR1 is LNHDA and CDR2 SQIVND (reference sequence). The CDR3 totals 15 residues. The CDR3 here is CASSGTGGRYQPQHF. The CDR3 coding sequence is TGTGCCAGTAGTGGAACAGGGGGTAGATATCAGCCCCAGCATTTT.

The chain employs TRBV7-2 and TRBJ2-3; TRBD1 aligns across 9 bases. Looked up from germline, CDR1 is SGHTA and CDR2 is FQGNSA. The CDR3 is made up of 15 amino acids. Trimming removed 4 bases from V and 5 bases from J; junction bases left unmatched: 7. In nucleotides, the CDR3 is TGTGCCAGCAGCTATCGGACAGGGGAGGGAGATACGCAGTATTTT. Amino acid sequence: CASSYRTGEGDTQYF.

The chain links TRBV30 to TRBJ2-2, with 10 bases matching TRBD2. V was pared by 4 bases and J by 6 bases, with 8 bases of the junction left unmatched. Germline V CDR1 and CDR2: GTSNPN, SVGIG (reference sequence). The CDR3 has 15 residues. CDR3 region: CAWKALAGDSGELFF. The CDR3 DNA is TGTGCCTGGAAGGCGCTAGCGGGAGATTCCGGGGAGCTGTTTTTT.

This clone was picked up a small number of times. The chain couples TRBV29-1 to TRBJ2-2; D uncertain. CDR3 length: 12 residues. The V gene lost 6 bases and the J gene lost 3 bases, with 8 bases spanning the gap. Germline V gives CDR1 SQVTM, CDR2 ANQGSEA. The CDR3 here is CSVPLYTGELFF. CDR3 DNA sequence: TGCAGCGTCCCCCTCTACACCGGGGAGCTGTTTTTT.

The CDR3 nucleotides are TGTGCCAGCCGCGGAAGGAAAGGGGCCTATAATTCACCCCTCCACTTT. This sequence encodes CASRGRKGAYNSPLHF. The chain uses TRBV27 and TRBJ1-6, with D possibly TRBD1 on 5 matching bases. The germline V and J ends were trimmed by 8 bases and 2 bases, with 16 bases remaining between them. CDR1 MNHEY and CDR2 SMNVEV come from the germline V gene (reference sequence). The CDR3 loop spans 16 amino acids.

The rearrangement uses TRBV3-1 (or the pseudogene TRBV3-2) and TRBJ1-1; D unclear. CDR3 size: 14 residues. CDR1 LGHDT and CDR2 YNNKEL come from the germline V gene (reference sequence). The V gene lost 3 bases and the J gene lost 2 bases, with 10 bases spanning the gap. CDR3 amino acids: CASSQGGFNTEAFF. The CDR3 region has the DNA TGTGCCAGCAGCCAGGGAGGGTTTAACACTGAAGCTTTCTTT.

This sequence joins TRBV18 and TRBJ1-2; unclear D gene. The germline V gene has CDR1 KGHSH and CDR2 LQKENI. This CDR3 has 15 amino acids. With 3 bases removed from V and 7 bases from J, the gap between germline ends came to 18 bases. CDR3 DNA: TGTGCCAGCTCACCGAACGGGAGGTCCCCCCTTGGCTACACCTTC. Encoded protein: CASSPNGRSPLGYTF.

The chain combines TRBV13 with TRBJ2-5; 10 nucleotides agree with TRBD2. This CDR3 contains 15 residues. The germline CDR1 and CDR2 sequences are PRHDT and FYEKMQ (reference sequence). The V and J ends lost 0 bases and 4 bases, in that order; junction bases with no gene match: 2. The CDR3 sequence is CASSLGWTSGETQYF. CDR3 in DNA: TGTGCCAGCAGCTTAGGATGGACTAGCGGAGAGACCCAGTACTTC.

V gene TRBV5-1 combines with J gene TRBJ2-2; 11 nucleotides line up with TRBD2. Per germline, CDR1 SGHRS and CDR2 YFSETQ. This CDR3 comprises 15 residues. Trimming removed 4 bases from V and 5 bases from J; junction bases left unmatched: 4. DNA for the CDR3: TGCGCCAGCAGCACCCGACTAGCGGGGACCGGGGAGCTGTTTTTT. It is translated as CASSTRLAGTGELFF.

The chain combines TRBV11-2 with TRBJ1-1; D gene uncertain. Germline V gene lookup returns CDR1 SGHAT and CDR2 FQNNGV. The CDR3 is made up of 13 amino acids. V gave up 6 bases and J gave up 1 base, with 9 bases separating them. CDR3 nucleotides: TGTGCCAGCAGACTAGCAGAGAACACTGAAGCTTTCTTT. This translates into CASRLAENTEAFF. Supplemented by reference TRBV11-2 and TRBJ1-1, the full variable domain reads EAGVAQSPRYKIIEKRQSVAFWCNPISGHATLYWYQQILGQGPKLLIQFQNNGVVDDSQLPKDRFSAERLKGVDSTLKIQPAKLEDSAVYLCASRLAENTEAFFGQGTRLTVV.

Only one count was recorded for this clone. The chain recombines TRBV11-3 with TRBJ2-1, with TRBD2 as a possible D gene (6 bases). Germline loops: CDR1 SGHNT, CDR2 YENEEA. Trimming left V 9 bases short and J 8 bases short, with 11 bases between. The CDR3 extends over 11 amino acids. Written as DNA, the CDR3 is TGTGCCAGTACCCGGGGGTATGAGCAGTTCTTC. It is translated as CASTRGYEQFF. The full variable domain, with the rest looked up from reference TRBV11-3 and TRBJ2-1, is EAGVVQSPRYKIIEKKQPVAFWCNPISGHNTLYWYLQNLGQGPELLIRYENEEAVDDSQLPKDRFSAERLKGVDSTLKIQPAELGDSAVYLCASTRGYEQFFGPGTRLTVL.

V is TRBV29-1 and J is TRBJ1-1, with no clear D. CDR3 size: 13 residues. Per germline, CDR1 SQVTM and CDR2 ANQGSEA. V lost 7 bases to trimming and J lost 3 bases, with 15 bases between them. The CDR3 DNA reads TGCAGCGCCCCGGCACACGGGGACACTGAAGCTTTCTTT. Protein: CSAPAHGDTEAFF.

This chain connects TRBV3-1 (or the pseudogene TRBV3-2) to TRBJ2-2, with 9 bases aligning to TRBD2. The CDR3 sequence is 15 residues long. V lost 4 bases, J lost 5 bases, and 5 bases stayed unmatched. The germline CDR1 and CDR2 sequences are LGHDT and YNNKEL (reference sequence). The CDR3 nucleotides read TGTGCCAGCAGCCCCCAGCTAGCGGGGACCGGGGAGCTGTTTTTT. Encoded protein: CASSPQLAGTGELFF.

The chain joins TRBV19 to TRBJ2-1; 7 bases are a match to TRBD1. With 6 bases clipped from V and 6 bases from J, the junction kept 17 bases outside the gene matches. Germline assignment: CDR1 LNHDA and CDR2 SQIVND (reference sequence). The CDR3 runs to 17 residues. CDR3: CASSHRLGGDTGNEQFF. In nucleotides, the CDR3 is TGTGCCAGTAGCCATAGGCTAGGGGGCGACACGGGCAATGAGCAGTTCTTC. Full variable domain (remainder filled in from reference TRBV19 and TRBJ2-1): DGGITQSPKYLFRKEGQNVTLSCEQNLNHDAMYWYRQDPGQGLRLIYYSQIVNDFQKGDIAEGYSVSREKKESFPLTVTSAQKNPTAFYLCASSHRLGGDTGNEQFFGPGTRLTVL.

This clone has just one count. The CDR3 DNA is TGTGCCAGCAGCCCACGGCTAGCGGGTCGTCACAATGAGCAGTTCTTC. Its translation: CASSPRLAGRHNEQFF. The J gene is TRBJ2-1, the V gene TRBV7-2; 8 nucleotides align to TRBD2. V lost 5 bases and J lost 5; bases outside the gene matches: 11. The CDR3 covers 16 residues. CDR1 is SGHTA, CDR2 FQGNSA, per germline.